Presented here are 32 T cell receptor beta chains from one specimen sequenced in a study of blood T cell repertoires in COVID-19. The data were produced by immunoSEQ multiplex PCR, yet TCRdb's version contains in-frame clones alone and is incomplete. This sample has approximately 120,000 clones; around three quarters occur once, and the top ten carry approximately 4.3%. The sequenced sample consisted of peripheral blood. The receptors derive from a human donor in a cohort sampled during active or convalescent COVID-19.

The genes are TRBV4-3 and TRBJ2-7; D might be TRBD1 (5 bases). Between the trimmed V and J ends, which lost 0 bases and 2 bases, there was a span of 11 bases. Germline loops: CDR1 LGHNA, CDR2 YSLEER. This CDR3 has 15 residues. CDR3 DNA: TGCGCCAGCAGCCAAGATCTTGACAGTGCCTACGAGCAGTACTTC. Its protein product is CASSQDLDSAYEQYF.

This clone has a single count. The rearrangement links TRBV5-6 to TRBJ1-6, with 8 bases lining up with TRBD1. V lost 2 bases and J lost 4; bases outside the gene matches: 2. Per germline, CDR1 SGHDT and CDR2 YYEEEE. The CDR3 totals 15 residues. Here the CDR3 reads CASSFGQGYNSPLHF. The CDR3, as DNA: TGTGCCAGCAGCTTCGGACAGGGTTATAATTCACCCCTCCACTTT.

The chain employs TRBV18 and TRBJ2-6, with D possibly matching TRBD1 (5 bases). Trimming shortened V by 2 bases and J by 4 bases, and 18 bases separated the two germline ends. Germline V lookup: CDR1 KGHSH, CDR2 LQKENI. This CDR3 has 18 amino acids. The CDR3 bases are TGTGCCAGCTCACCAGAACAGGTCGCGAACTCCGGGGCCAACGTCCTGACTTTC. It encodes CASSPEQVANSGANVLTF.

The chain combines TRBV5-3 with TRBJ1-1; no reliable D call. TRBV5-3 has ORF status, its function being uncertain. The CDR3 spans 15 residues. Trimming pared 0 bases from V and 10 bases from J, leaving 19 bases between. Here the CDR3 DNA reads TGTGCCAGAAGCTTGGTTCCTTGTTGCGGGTTCCCAGCTTTCTTT. This translates into CARSLVPCCGFPAFF.

This clone was counted only a few times. V usage is TRBV20-1 and J usage is TRBJ1-5; D possibly corresponds to TRBD1 (5 bases). Trimming removed 3 bases at V and 5 bases at J, with 17 bases between. Per the germline V gene, CDR1 is DFQATT and CDR2 is SNEGSKA (reference sequence). The CDR3 runs 15 residues. The CDR3 is CSASSSGQIYQPQHF. For the CDR3, the DNA is TGCAGTGCTAGTTCGTCAGGGCAGATCTATCAGCCCCAGCATTTT.

V and J are TRBV11-2 and TRBJ2-2; a possible D gene is TRBD1 (5 bases). The CDR3 contains 15 residues. V lost 7 bases and J lost 4, with 16 bases in between. Germline-derived CDR1 and CDR2 are SGHAT and FQNNGV. CDR3 coding DNA: TGTGCCAGCACCCTTCAGGGTAGGGGCACCGGGGAGCTGTTTTTT. It yields the protein CASTLQGRGTGELFF.

This clone was counted only a few times. The chain recombines TRBV11-3 with TRBJ2-1; TRBD2 matches at 11 bases. This CDR3 region has 15 residues. CDR1 is SGHNT, CDR2 YENEEA, per germline. V gave up 4 bases and J gave up 3 bases; unmatched junction bases: 2. The CDR3, as DNA: TGTGCCAGCAGCTCGGGACTAGCGGTCTACAATGAGCAGTTCTTC. Encoded protein: CASSSGLAVYNEQFF.

The rearrangement links TRBV13 to TRBJ2-1, with D perhaps TRBD2 (6 bases). This CDR3 region has 15 residues. CDR1 PRHDT and CDR2 FYEKMQ come from the germline V gene (reference sequence). V was cut by 5 bases and J by 2 bases, with 13 bases left in between. CDR3 loop: CASSLRGAAYNEQFF. For the CDR3, the DNA is TGTGCCAGCAGCCTCCGCGGGGCAGCCTACAATGAGCAGTTCTTC.

The chain couples TRBV7-2 to TRBJ2-7; 10 bases line up with TRBD1. The CDR3 spans 15 residues. Unmatched junction bases numbered 5, after V lost 5 bases and J lost 1 base. CDR1 and CDR2 from the germline V gene are SGHTA and FQGNSA. In nucleotides, the CDR3 is TGTGCCAGCAGCCCTCGGACAGGGGGATCCTACGAGCAGTACTTC. Encoded protein: CASSPRTGGSYEQYF.

The chain is built from TRBV27 and TRBJ1-1, with 10 bases lining up with TRBD1. Losses at the gene ends were 8 bases for V and 3 bases for J; bases not matched to a gene: 6. The CDR3 extends over 14 amino acids. Looked up from germline, CDR1 is MNHEY and CDR2 is SMNVEV (reference sequence). CDR3 bases: TGTGCCAGCGCATCGGGACAGGGGTACACTGAAGCTTTCTTT. Translating it yields CASASGQGYTEAFF.

The chain recombines TRBV30 with TRBJ2-7; 9 bases agree with TRBD1. Trimming cost V 1 base and J 2 bases; bases outside gene matches: 6. In germline, CDR1 is GTSNPN, CDR2 SVGIG (reference sequence). This CDR3 has 15 residues. The CDR3: CAWSDRGRRTYEQYF. The CDR3 bases are TGTGCCTGGAGTGACAGGGGGCGAAGAACCTACGAGCAGTACTTC. The variable domain in full, completed from reference TRBV30 and TRBJ2-7, reads SQTIHQWPATLVQPVGSPLSLECTVEGTSNPNLYWYRQAAGRGLQLLFYSVGIGQISSEVPQNLSASRPQDRQFILSSKKLLLSDSGFYLCAWSDRGRRTYEQYFGPGTRLTVT.

The chain has TRBV28 and TRBJ2-1, with 7 positions matching TRBD1. The CDR3 totals 14 residues. The V gene's germline CDR1 is MDHEN and CDR2 SYDVKM. J lost 7 bases, V lost 7 bases, and 10 bases had no gene match. In DNA, the CDR3 is TGTGCCAGCAAGGTGGGGGACAGTATTAATGAGCAGTTCTTC. Translation gives CASKVGDSINEQFF.

This clone is a singleton in its sample. The chain has TRBV7-2 and TRBJ1-5; 7 nucleotides align to TRBD1. Per the germline V gene, CDR1 is SGHTA and CDR2 is FQGNSA. The V segment lost 6 bases and the J segment 4 bases; nucleotides outside the gene matches: 9. This CDR3 has 15 amino acids. As DNA, the CDR3 is TGTGCCAGCAGTCCCTACGGACAGGCAAATCAGCCCCAGCATTTT. The encoded protein is CASSPYGQANQPQHF.

This chain links TRBV11-3 with TRBJ2-7, with D uncertain. Deletions cut 5 bases from V and 1 base from J, with 6 bases between. The CDR3 consists of 12 residues. Germline CDR1 reads SGHNT; CDR2 reads YENEEA. This CDR3 reads CASSRGSYEQYF. CDR3 sequence (DNA): TGTGCCAGCAGCCGCGGTTCCTACGAGCAGTACTTC.

The chain uses TRBV24-1 and TRBJ2-1; 10 bases match TRBD1. The CDR3 runs to 15 residues. V trimming: 2 bases; J trimming: 8 bases; junction bases outside the gene matches: 5. In germline, CDR1 is KGHDR, CDR2 SFDVKD. In DNA form, the CDR3 reads TGTGCCACCAGTGATTGGGGACAGGGGCAGGATGAGCAGTTCTTC. This gives the protein CATSDWGQGQDEQFF.

J is TRBJ2-2 and V is TRBV4-2; the match to TRBD1 covers 8 bases. Germline CDR1 LGHNA, CDR2 YNFKEQ. The V segment lost 4 bases and the J segment 7 bases; nucleotides outside the gene matches: 5. The CDR3 has 14 residues. The CDR3 DNA sequence: TGTGCCAGCAGCCTGCAGGGGGCGATCGGGGAGCTGTTTTTT. Translation gives CASSLQGAIGELFF.

The chain joins TRBV7-2 to TRBJ1-3; D not resolved. This CDR3 is built from 16 residues. In germline, CDR1 is SGHTA, CDR2 FQGNSA. The ends were cut back, 1 base at V and 0 bases at J, with 10 bases in the middle. The CDR3 sequence: CASSLVGVLSGNTIYF. In DNA, the CDR3 is TGTGCCAGCAGCTTAGTCGGGGTCCTCTCTGGAAACACCATATATTTT. Based on the CDR3 plus reference TRBV7-2 and TRBJ1-3, the full variable domain is GAGVSQSPSNKVTEKGKDVELRCDPISGHTALYWYRQSLGQGLEFLIYFQGNSAPDKSGLPSDRFSAERTGGSVSTLTIQRTQQEDSAVYLCASSLVGVLSGNTIYFGEGSWLTVV.

This sequence joins TRBV30 and TRBJ2-2, with D perhaps TRBD1 (6 bases). CDR1 is GTSNPN and CDR2 is SVGIG in the germline V gene (reference sequence). The CDR3 covers 14 residues. Trimming left V 2 bases short and J 4 bases short, with 11 bases between. CDR3 in DNA: TGTGCCTGGAGTCCGACAGGTCCCACCGGGGAGCTGTTTTTT. Residues: CAWSPTGPTGELFF.

The CDR3, as DNA: TGTGCCAGCAGCGGTAGCGGAAACAATGAGCAGTTCTTC. Translating gives CASSGSGNNEQFF. V and J are TRBV5-4 and TRBJ2-1; tentatively, D is TRBD2 (6 bases). Per germline, CDR1 SGHNT and CDR2 YYREEE (reference sequence). Trimming took off 4 bases at V and 5 bases at J, with 10 bases between the two ends. CDR3 length equals 13 residues.

The rearrangement links TRBV9 to TRBJ2-2; maybe TRBD2 (6 bases). V lost 4 bases, J lost 4 bases, and 14 bases lay in between. The CDR3 length is 15 residues. Looked up from germline, CDR1 is SGDLS and CDR2 is YYNGEE. The CDR3 sequence: CASSPRAAGTGELFF. CDR3 in DNA: TGTGCCAGCAGCCCAAGAGCAGCGGGCACCGGGGAGCTGTTTTTT.

The chain recombines TRBV4-3 with TRBJ1-2; D not resolved. Looked up from germline, CDR1 is LGHNA and CDR2 is YSLEER. The CDR3 is made up of 14 amino acids. The germline V and J ends were trimmed by 0 bases and 6 bases, with 11 bases remaining between them. Written as DNA, the CDR3 is TGCGCCAGCAGCCAAGAAATGGGCTATAATGGCTACACCTTC. Translation gives CASSQEMGYNGYTF.

The rearrangement links TRBV24-1 to TRBJ2-1; TRBD2 aligns across 10 bases. CDR3 length: 13 residues. J was trimmed by 8 bases and V by 9 bases; bases with no gene match: 6. Per the germline V gene, CDR1 is KGHDR and CDR2 is SFDVKD. The CDR3 is CATRAGGVDEQFF. The CDR3 DNA sequence: TGTGCCACCCGAGCGGGAGGGGTCGATGAGCAGTTCTTC.

This sequence joins TRBV7-2 and TRBJ2-1; 10 bases line up with TRBD2. This CDR3 has 16 amino acids. Germline V CDR1 and CDR2: SGHTA, FQGNSA. After removal of 0 bases from V and 9 bases from J, the junction contained 8 bases not matched to a gene. DNA of the CDR3: TGTGCCAGCAGCTTAGCTATAGCGGGGGGTTGGCCTGAGCAGTTCTTC. Encoded protein: CASSLAIAGGWPEQFF.

The chain carries TRBV4-1 and TRBJ2-1; 7 positions match TRBD2. This CDR3 comprises 16 residues. V lost 3 bases to trimming and J lost 3 bases; unmatched junction nucleotides: 8. The germline V gene has CDR1 MGHRA and CDR2 YSYEKL. CDR3 sequence reads: CASSHFGGSFYNEQFF. The CDR3 nucleotides are TGCGCCAGCAGCCATTTTGGCGGGAGTTTCTACAATGAGCAGTTCTTC.

This sequence joins TRBV19 and TRBJ1-2, with D unclear. Deletions cut 0 bases from V and 7 bases from J, with 12 bases between. CDR3 length equals 14 residues. Germline V gene lookup returns CDR1 LNHDA and CDR2 SQIVND (reference sequence). CDR3: CASSIDRREAGYTF. DNA for the CDR3: TGTGCCAGTAGTATAGATCGAAGGGAGGCTGGCTACACCTTC.

V usage is TRBV7-8 and J usage is TRBJ2-2; D may be TRBD1 (6 bases). CDR3 size: 13 residues. V was shortened by 5 bases and J by 7 bases, with 11 bases between the two germline ends. Germline-derived CDR1 and CDR2 are SGHVS and FQNEAQ. The CDR3 DNA reads as TGTGCCAGCAGCCCCAACAGGGACGGGGAGCTGTTTTTT. It specifies CASSPNRDGELFF.

The CDR3 bases are TGCGCCAGCAAAGAATGGGCCGGCACTGAAGCTTTCTTT. It codes for CASKEWAGTEAFF. The rearrangement links TRBV5-1 to TRBJ1-1; D not certain. The V gene's germline CDR1 is SGHRS and CDR2 YFSETQ. The CDR3 extends over 13 amino acids. V was trimmed by 6 bases and J by 4 bases, leaving 13 bases between them.

This clone was counted only a few times. CDR3 protein: CATSRTTGTDTQYF. The CDR3 bases are TGTGCCACCAGTCGAACTACGGGGACAGATACGCAGTATTTT. The chain combines TRBV24-1 with TRBJ2-3, with a tentative D call TRBD2 (5 bases). CDR3 size: 14 residues. V was shortened by 6 bases and J by 3 bases, with 12 bases between the two germline ends. In germline, CDR1 is KGHDR, CDR2 SFDVKD.

CDR3 in amino acids: CASTSVKGGTYYEQYF. In nucleotides, the CDR3 is TGCGCCAGCACGTCAGTAAAGGGGGGGACCTACTACGAGCAGTACTTC. V usage is TRBV10-2 and J usage is TRBJ2-7; maybe TRBD2 (7 bases). The CDR3 is 16 residues long. The germline V and J ends were trimmed by 7 bases and 3 bases, with 22 bases remaining between them. Germline CDR1 WSHSY, CDR2 SAAADI.

The V call is TRBV6-5, the J call TRBJ2-3, with TRBD2 as a possible D gene (7 bases). The germline gives CDR1 MNHEY, CDR2 SVGAGI. Trimming cost V 7 bases and J 4 bases, with 18 bases left between them. The CDR3 is made up of 15 amino acids. The CDR3 region is CASTRWGGQADTQYF. The CDR3 DNA follows: TGTGCCAGCACCCGGTGGGGGGGCCAGGCAGATACGCAGTATTTT.

V usage is TRBV18 and J usage is TRBJ2-5; D is possibly TRBD2 (6 bases). Trimming left V 3 bases short and J 0 bases short, with 11 bases between. The CDR3 is made up of 15 amino acids. Germline CDR1 and CDR2: KGHSH and LQKENI. CDR3 region: CASSPGGGYQETQYF. DNA of the CDR3: TGTGCCAGCTCACCGGGAGGAGGGTACCAAGAGACCCAGTACTTC.

The chain has TRBV4-3 and TRBJ2-5; D is ambiguous. The V and J ends lost 1 base and 0 bases respectively, with 6 bases between them. Germline V CDR1 and CDR2: LGHNA, YSLEER. This CDR3 is 14 amino acids long. CDR3: CASSQGHNQETQYF. CDR3 sequence (DNA): TGCGCCAGCAGCCAAGGACATAACCAAGAGACCCAGTACTTC.